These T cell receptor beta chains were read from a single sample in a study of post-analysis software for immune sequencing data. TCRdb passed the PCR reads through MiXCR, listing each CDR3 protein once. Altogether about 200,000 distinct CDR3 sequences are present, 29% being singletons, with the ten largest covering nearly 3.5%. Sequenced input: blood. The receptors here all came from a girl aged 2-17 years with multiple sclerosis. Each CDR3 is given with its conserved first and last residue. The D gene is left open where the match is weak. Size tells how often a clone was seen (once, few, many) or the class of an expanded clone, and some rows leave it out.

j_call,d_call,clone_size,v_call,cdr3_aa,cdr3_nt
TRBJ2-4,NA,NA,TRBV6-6,CASIQGGAGAKNIQYF,TGTGCCAGCATCCAGGGGGGGGCCGGGGCCAAAAACATTCAGTACTTC
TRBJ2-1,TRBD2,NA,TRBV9,CASSVGEREGRNEQFF,TGTGCCAGCAGCGTAGGAGAGCGGGAGGGCCGCAATGAGCAGTTCTTC
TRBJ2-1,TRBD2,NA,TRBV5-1,CASSSDRFGTSGYNEQFF,TGCGCCAGCAGCTCGGACAGGTTCGGGACTAGCGGGTACAATGAGCAGTTCTTC
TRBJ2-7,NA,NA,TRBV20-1,CSAIRPREQYF,TGCAGTGCTATTAGACCTCGAGAGCAGTACTTC
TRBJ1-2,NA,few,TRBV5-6,CASSLRLKVRTAHYGYTF,TGTGCCAGCAGCTTGCGTCTAAAGGTCCGGACGGCTCACTATGGCTACACCTTC
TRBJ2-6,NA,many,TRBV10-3,CAISVGASGANVLTF,TGTGCCATCAGTGTCGGAGCCTCTGGGGCCAACGTCCTGACTTTC
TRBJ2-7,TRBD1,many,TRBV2,CASSAGTGNLSYEQYF,TGTGCCAGCAGTGCCGGGACAGGGAACCTCTCCTACGAGCAGTACTTC
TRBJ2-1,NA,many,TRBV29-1,CSVDGRPGQFF,TGCAGCGTTGATGGTCGCCCGGGGCAGTTCTTC
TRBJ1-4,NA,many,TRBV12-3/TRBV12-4,CASSLAAGPNEKLFF,TGTGCCAGCAGTTTAGCTGCCGGGCCGAATGAAAAACTGTTTTTT
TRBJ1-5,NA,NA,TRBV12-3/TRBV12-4,CASSPGQQLSNQPQHF,TGTGCCAGCAGCCCAGGACAGCAACTTAGCAATCAGCCCCAGCATTTT
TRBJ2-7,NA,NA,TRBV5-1,CASSSLSSTSRSSYNEQYF,TGCGCCAGCAGCTCGTTGAGTTCTACGTCCCGAAGCTCCTACAATGAGCAGTACTTC
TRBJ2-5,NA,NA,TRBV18,CASSPDMMGETQYF,TGTGCCAGCTCACCAGATATGATGGGCGAGACCCAGTACTTC
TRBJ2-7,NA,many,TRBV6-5,CASSSPGTAGHEQYF,TGTGCCAGCAGTTCCCCCGGGACAGCGGGCCACGAGCAGTACTTC
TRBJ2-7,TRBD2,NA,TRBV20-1,CSAELTSGGRFSYEQYF,TGCAGTGCCGAGCTCACTAGCGGGGGCCGGTTTTCCTACGAGCAGTACTTC
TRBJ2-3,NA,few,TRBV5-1,CASSLRAEAWGTDTQYF,TGCGCCAGCAGCTTGAGGGCGGAAGCATGGGGCACAGATACGCAGTATTTT
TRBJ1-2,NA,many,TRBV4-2,CASSQDGVGYTF,TGTGCCAGCAGCCAAGATGGTGTCGGCTACACCTTC
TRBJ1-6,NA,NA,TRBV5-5,CASSLGAQRYNSPLHF,TGTGCCAGCAGCTTGGGGGCACAACGATATAATTCACCCCTCCACTTT
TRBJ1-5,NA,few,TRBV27,CASSLGAFGDQPQHF,TGTGCCAGCAGTTTAGGGGCTTTTGGGGATCAGCCCCAGCATTTT
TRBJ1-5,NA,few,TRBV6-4,CASSPRSQPQHF,TGTGCCAGCAGTCCGAGGAGTCAGCCCCAGCATTTT
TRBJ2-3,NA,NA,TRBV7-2,CASSQALGTDTQYF,TGTGCCAGCAGCCAAGCGTTGGGCACAGATACGCAGTATTTT
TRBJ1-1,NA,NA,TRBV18,CASSAGHLNTEAFF,TGTGCCAGCTCAGCGGGACACTTGAACACTGAAGCTTTCTTT
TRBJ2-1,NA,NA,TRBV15,CATSRTVGPATYNEQFF,TGTGCCACCAGCAGAACCGTTGGGCCAGCAACCTACAATGAGCAGTTCTTC
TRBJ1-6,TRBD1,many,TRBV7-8,CASSTGQDNSPLHF,TGTGCCAGCAGCACGGGACAGGATAATTCACCCCTCCACTTT
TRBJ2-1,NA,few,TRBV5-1,CASSLSRLGGNEQFF,TGCGCCAGCAGCTTGAGTCGACTAGGGGGAAATGAGCAGTTCTTC
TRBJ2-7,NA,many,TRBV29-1,CSVVHHAYEQYF,TGCAGCGTTGTTCACCATGCCTACGAGCAGTACTTC
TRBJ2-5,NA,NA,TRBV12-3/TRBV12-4,CASRPLAGPQGTQYF,TGTGCCAGCAGACCTCTGGCGGGACCGCAAGGGACCCAGTACTTC
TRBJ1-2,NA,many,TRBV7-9,CASSLALDYGYTF,TGTGCCAGCAGCTTAGCGCTGGACTATGGCTACACCTTC
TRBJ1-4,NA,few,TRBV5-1,CASSLQGTANEKLFF,TGCGCCAGCAGTTTACAGGGTACCGCTAATGAAAAACTGTTTTTT
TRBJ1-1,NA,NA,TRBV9,CASNLPRINTEAFF,TGTGCCAGCAATTTGCCCCGGATAAACACTGAAGCTTTCTTT
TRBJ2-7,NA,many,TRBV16,CASSQCRNSRCEQYF,TGTGCCAGCAGCCAATGTCGGAACAGCCGCTGCGAGCAGTACTTC
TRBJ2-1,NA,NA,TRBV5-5,CASSLVGQDNEQFF,TGTGCCAGCAGCTTGGTAGGTCAGGACAATGAGCAGTTCTTC
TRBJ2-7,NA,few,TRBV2,CASSGPGGEQYF,TGTGCCAGCAGTGGCCCGGGCGGGGAGCAGTACTTC
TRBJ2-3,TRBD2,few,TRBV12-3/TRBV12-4,CASSLRWTSGRGDTQYF,TGTGCCAGCAGTCTAAGATGGACTAGCGGGAGGGGAGATACGCAGTATTTT
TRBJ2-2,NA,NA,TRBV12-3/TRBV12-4,CASRTGSGELFF,TGTGCCAGCAGGACGGGGAGCGGGGAGCTGTTTTTT
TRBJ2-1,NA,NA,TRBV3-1,CAGSQGGQGMGNEQFF,TGTGCCGGCAGCCAAGGAGGGCAGGGAATGGGCAATGAGCAGTTCTTC
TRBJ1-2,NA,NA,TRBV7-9,CACPRLTPGGLNYGYTF,TGTGCCTGTCCACGACTCACCCCGGGGGGGCTAAACTATGGCTACACCTTC
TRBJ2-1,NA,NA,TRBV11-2,CASSYLLRGGFHNEQFF,TGTGCCAGCAGCTACCTGCTGAGAGGGGGTTTCCACAATGAGCAGTTCTTC
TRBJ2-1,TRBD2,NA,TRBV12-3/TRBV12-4,CASSVGLAGGNEQFF,TGTGCCAGCAGTGTGGGACTAGCGGGAGGAAATGAGCAGTTCTTC
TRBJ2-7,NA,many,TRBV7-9,CASSVIDEQYF,TGTGCCAGCAGTGTCATCGACGAGCAGTACTTC
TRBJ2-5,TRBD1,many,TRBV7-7,CASSYGQGFGETQYF,TGTGCTAGCAGCTACGGACAGGGGTTTGGGGAGACCCAGTACTTC
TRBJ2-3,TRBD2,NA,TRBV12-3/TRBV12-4,CASSLAGGRADAQYF,TGTGCCAGCAGTTTAGCGGGAGGGCGGGCAGATGCGCAGTATTTT
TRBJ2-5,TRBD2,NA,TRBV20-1,CSARDPTSAAGNEQYF,TGCAGTGCTAGAGATCCTACTAGCGCGGCTGGCAATGAGCAGTACTTC
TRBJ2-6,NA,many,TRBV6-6,CASTVGVSGANVLTF,TGTGCCAGCACCGTGGGGGTCTCTGGGGCCAACGTCCTGACTTTC
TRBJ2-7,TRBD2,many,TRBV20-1,CSAQKPSGSSYEQYF,TGCAGTGCACAAAAACCTAGCGGAAGCTCCTACGAGCAGTACTTC